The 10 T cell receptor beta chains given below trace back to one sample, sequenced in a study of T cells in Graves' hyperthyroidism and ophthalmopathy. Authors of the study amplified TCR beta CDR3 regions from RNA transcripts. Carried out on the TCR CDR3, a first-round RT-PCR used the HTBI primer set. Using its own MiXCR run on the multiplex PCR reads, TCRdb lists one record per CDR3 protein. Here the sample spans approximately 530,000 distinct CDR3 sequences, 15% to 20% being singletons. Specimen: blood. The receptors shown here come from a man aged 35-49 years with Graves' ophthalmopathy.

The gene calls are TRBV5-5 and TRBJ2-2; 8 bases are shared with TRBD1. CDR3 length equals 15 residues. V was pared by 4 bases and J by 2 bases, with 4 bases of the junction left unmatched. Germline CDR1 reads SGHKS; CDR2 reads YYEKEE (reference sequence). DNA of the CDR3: TGTGCCAGCAGCGACAGGGGTAGAAACACCGGGGAGCTGTTTTTT. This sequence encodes CASSDRGRNTGELFF.

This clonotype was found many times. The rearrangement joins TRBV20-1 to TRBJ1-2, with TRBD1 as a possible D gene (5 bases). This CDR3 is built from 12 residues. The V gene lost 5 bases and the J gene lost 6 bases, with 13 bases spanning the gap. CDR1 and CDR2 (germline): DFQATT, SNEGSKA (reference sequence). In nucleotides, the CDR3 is TGCAGTGCTCCCCAGGGAGGGCATGGCTACACCTTC. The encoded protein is CSAPQGGHGYTF.

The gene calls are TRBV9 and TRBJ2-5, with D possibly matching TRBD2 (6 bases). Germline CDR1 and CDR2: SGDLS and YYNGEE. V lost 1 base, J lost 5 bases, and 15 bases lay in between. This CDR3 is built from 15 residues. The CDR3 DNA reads TGTGCCAGCAGCGTACAGTTCGGGCGGGGTGAGACCCAGTACTTC. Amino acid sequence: CASSVQFGRGETQYF.

CDR3 in amino acids: CASSTHYRGRTQPQHF. The CDR3 DNA sequence: TGTGCCAGTAGTACGCACTACAGGGGGCGAACACAGCCCCAGCATTTT. The rearrangement uses TRBV19 and TRBJ1-5; 9 bases align to TRBD1. The CDR3 runs to 16 residues. Germline V gene data show CDR1 as LNHDA and CDR2 as SQIVND (reference sequence). The V gene end was trimmed by 4 bases and the J gene end by 7 bases; junction bases not matched to a gene: 11.

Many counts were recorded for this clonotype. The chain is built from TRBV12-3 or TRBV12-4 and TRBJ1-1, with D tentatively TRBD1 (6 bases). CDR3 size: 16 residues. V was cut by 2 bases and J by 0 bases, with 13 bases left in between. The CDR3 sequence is CASSLWGQTMNTEAFF. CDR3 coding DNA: TGTGCCAGCAGTTTATGGGGGCAGACCATGAACACTGAAGCTTTCTTT.

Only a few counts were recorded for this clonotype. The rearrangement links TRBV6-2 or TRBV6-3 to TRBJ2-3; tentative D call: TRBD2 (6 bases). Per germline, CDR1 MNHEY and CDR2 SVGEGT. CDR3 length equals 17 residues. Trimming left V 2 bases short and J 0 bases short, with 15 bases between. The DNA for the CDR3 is TGTGCCAGCAGTTACGGTGAGACGGGAGAGAGCACAGATACGCAGTATTTT. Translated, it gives CASSYGETGESTDTQYF.

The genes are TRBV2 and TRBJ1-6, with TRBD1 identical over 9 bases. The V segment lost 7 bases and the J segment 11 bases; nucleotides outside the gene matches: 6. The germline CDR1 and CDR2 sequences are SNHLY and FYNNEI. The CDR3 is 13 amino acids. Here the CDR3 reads CASTDRGDTPLHF. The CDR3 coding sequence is TGTGCCAGCACGGACAGGGGCGACACACCCCTCCACTTT.

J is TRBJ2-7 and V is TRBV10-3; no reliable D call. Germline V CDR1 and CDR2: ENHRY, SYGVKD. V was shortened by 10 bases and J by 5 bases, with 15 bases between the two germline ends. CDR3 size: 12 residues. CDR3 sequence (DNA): TGTGCCACCCGGCGACCTCCCGACGAGCAGTACTTC. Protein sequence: CATRRPPDEQYF.

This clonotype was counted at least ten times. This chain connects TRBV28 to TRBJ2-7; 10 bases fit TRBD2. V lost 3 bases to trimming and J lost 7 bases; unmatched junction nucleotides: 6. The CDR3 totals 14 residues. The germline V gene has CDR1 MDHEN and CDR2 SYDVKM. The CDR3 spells CASSLSSGRREQYF. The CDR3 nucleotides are TGTGCCAGCAGTTTGTCTAGCGGGAGAAGGGAGCAGTACTTC.

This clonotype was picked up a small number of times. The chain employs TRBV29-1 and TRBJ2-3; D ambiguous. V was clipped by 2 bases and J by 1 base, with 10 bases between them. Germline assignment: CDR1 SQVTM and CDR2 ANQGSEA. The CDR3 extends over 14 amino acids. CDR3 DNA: TGCAGCGTTGAACCTACCCACGGCACAGATACGCAGTATTTT. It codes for CSVEPTHGTDTQYF.